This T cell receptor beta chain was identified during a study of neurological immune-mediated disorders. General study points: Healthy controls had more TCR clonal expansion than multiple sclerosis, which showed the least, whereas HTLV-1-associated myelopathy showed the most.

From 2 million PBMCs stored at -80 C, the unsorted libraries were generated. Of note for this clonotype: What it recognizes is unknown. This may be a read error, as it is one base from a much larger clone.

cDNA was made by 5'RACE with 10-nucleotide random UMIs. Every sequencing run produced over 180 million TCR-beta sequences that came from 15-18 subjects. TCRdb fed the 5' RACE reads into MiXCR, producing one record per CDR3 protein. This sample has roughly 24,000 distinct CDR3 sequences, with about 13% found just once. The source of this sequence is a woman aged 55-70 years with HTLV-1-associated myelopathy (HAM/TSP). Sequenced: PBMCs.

DNA for the CDR3: TGTGCCAGCAGCTCACCCTTACGACAGGGGACCGGAGAAAAACTGTTTTTT. Translating it yields CASSSPLRQGTGEKLFF. The chain has TRBV7-6 and TRBJ1-4; 8 bases align to TRBD1. The trim removed 4 bases at V and 8 bases at J, leaving 15 bases unmatched. The CDR3 length is 17 residues. The germline V gene encodes CDR1 SGHVS and CDR2 FNYEAQ.